The present TCR beta chain was sequenced within a study of identical twins. The germline V gene has CDR1 MNHEY and CDR2 SVGAGI. Trimming took 0 bases from V and 5 from J, leaving 13 bases between them. The CDR3 is made up of 15 amino acids. This clonotype was seen many times. TCRdb called the 5' RACE reads again in MiXCR, with one record for every CDR3 protein. This sample has some 630,000 distinct CDR3 sequences, with roughly 7.1% found just once. These data also formed part of another study, on yellow fever vaccine responses in identical twins.

The gene calls are TRBV6-5 and TRBJ2-5; perhaps TRBD2 as D (7 bases). This clonotype originated in a woman between 18 and 29 years old in good health. Input material: PBMCs. The CDR3 spells CASSYSGGAGETQYF. In DNA form, the CDR3 reads TGTGCCAGCAGTTACTCAGGGGGGGCCGGGGAGACCCAGTACTTC.